The clone carrying this TCR beta chain was counted only a few times. The junction had 3 bases not matched to a gene; V was cut back by 4 bases and J by 6 bases. The germline V gene has CDR1 SNHLY and CDR2 FYNNEI. The CDR3 is 13 amino acids. One entry per CDR3 protein, called by TCRdb with MiXCR from the RT-PCR reads. Found here are about 530,000 distinct CDR3 sequences, roughly 10% of them singletons; the top ten hold around 9.6%. This entry is derived from a study of response to subunit inactivated influenza vaccine. The starting material was PBMCs from blood, obtained on the day of vaccination. This clonotype originated in a man aged 45-65 years who received an inactivated influenza vaccine. The chain links TRBV2 to TRBJ2-1; 7 nucleotides align to TRBD1. CDR3 in DNA: TGTGCCAGCAGTGCTAACAGGGGCAATGAGCAGTTCTTC. Its protein is CASSANRGNEQFF.